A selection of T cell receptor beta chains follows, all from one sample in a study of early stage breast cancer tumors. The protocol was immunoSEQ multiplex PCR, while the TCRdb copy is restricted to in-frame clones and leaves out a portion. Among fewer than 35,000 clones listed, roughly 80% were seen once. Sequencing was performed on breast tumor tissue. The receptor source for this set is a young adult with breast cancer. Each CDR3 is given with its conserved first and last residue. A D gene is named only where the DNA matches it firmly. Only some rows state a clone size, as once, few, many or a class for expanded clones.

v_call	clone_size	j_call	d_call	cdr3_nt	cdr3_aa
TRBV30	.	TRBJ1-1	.	TGTGCCTGGAGCACAGAAGCCGAGACTGAAGCTTTCTTT	CAWSTEAETEAFF
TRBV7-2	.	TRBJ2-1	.	TGTGCCAGCAGTCGACCCGGGTACAATGAGCAGTTCTTC	CASSRPGYNEQFF
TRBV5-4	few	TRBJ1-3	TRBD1	TGTGCCAGCAGTCCCACAGGGGCTGGAAACACCATATATTTT	CASSPTGAGNTIYF
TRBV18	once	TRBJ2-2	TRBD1	TGTGCCAGCTCGCTGACAGGGGCGGGCGTCGGGGAGCTGTTTTTT	CASSLTGAGVGELFF
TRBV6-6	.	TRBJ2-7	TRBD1	TGTGCCAGCAGTCGTGGGGACAGCTCCTACGAGCAGTACTTC	CASSRGDSSYEQYF
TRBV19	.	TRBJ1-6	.	TGTGCCAGTAGTAAGGGGGATTTGGGTTCACCCCTCCACTTT	CASSKGDLGSPLHF
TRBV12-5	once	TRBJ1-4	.	TGTGCTAGTGGTTTGGGACAATTAAGGGAACTGTTTTTT	CASGLGQLRELFF
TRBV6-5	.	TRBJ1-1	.	TGTGCCAGCAGCGCCTTTGGGCCGAACACTGAAGCTTTCTTT	CASSAFGPNTEAFF
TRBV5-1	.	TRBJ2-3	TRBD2	TGCGCCAGCAGCTCAGCGCCGGGACTAGATACAGATACGCAGTATTTT	CASSSAPGLDTDTQYF
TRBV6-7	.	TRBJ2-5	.	TGTGCCGGCTATGGCAGGGGCTATGAGACCCAGTACTTC	CAGYGRGYETQYF
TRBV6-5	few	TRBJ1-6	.	TGTGCCAGCTGCCGCGGGGTCTCACCCCTCCACTTT	CASCRGVSPLHF
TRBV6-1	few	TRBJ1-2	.	TGTGCCAGCACAGGGCAGAATAACTATGGCTACACCTTC	CASTGQNNYGYTF
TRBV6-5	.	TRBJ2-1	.	TGTGCCAGCAGTTACGAAGGTACCCCGGGAAATGAGCAGTTCTTC	CASSYEGTPGNEQFF
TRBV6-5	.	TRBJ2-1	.	TGTGCCAGCAGTCCCCAGTCGAATGAGCAGTTCTTC	CASSPQSNEQFF
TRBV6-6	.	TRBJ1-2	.	TGTGCCAGCAGTTACTCGACCCTATCCTTTGGCTACACCTTC	CASSYSTLSFGYTF